Here is one T cell receptor beta chain with its context. Clones were read by immunoSEQ multiplex PCR, and TCRdb kept only the in-frame ones, dropping some. The sample consists of around 100,000 clones, 91% of them appearing once. The sample belongs to a study of T cell responses to AZD1222 COVID-19 vaccine. The ends were cut back, 3 bases at V and 2 bases at J, with 8 bases in the middle. CDR3 length equals 13 residues. Germline V CDR1 and CDR2: MNHEY, SMNVEV (reference sequence). V usage is TRBV27 and J usage is TRBJ2-7; no firm D call. This specimen consisted of peripheral blood, obtained on day 0 of AZD1222 vaccination. The sequence was obtained from an adult in good health. The CDR3 sequence: CASSFNGPYEQYF. The CDR3 region has the DNA TGTGCCAGCAGTTTCAATGGGCCCTACGAGCAGTACTTC.